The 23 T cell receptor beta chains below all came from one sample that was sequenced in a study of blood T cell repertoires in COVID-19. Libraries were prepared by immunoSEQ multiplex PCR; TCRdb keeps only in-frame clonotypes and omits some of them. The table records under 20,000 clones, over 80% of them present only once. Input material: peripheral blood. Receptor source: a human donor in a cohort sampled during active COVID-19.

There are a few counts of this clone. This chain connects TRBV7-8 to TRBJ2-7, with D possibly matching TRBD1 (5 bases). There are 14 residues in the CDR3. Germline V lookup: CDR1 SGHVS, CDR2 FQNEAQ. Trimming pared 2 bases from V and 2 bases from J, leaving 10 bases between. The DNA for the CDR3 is TGTGCCAGCAGCTTACCCAGGGTAGCCTACGAGCAGTACTTC. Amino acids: CASSLPRVAYEQYF.

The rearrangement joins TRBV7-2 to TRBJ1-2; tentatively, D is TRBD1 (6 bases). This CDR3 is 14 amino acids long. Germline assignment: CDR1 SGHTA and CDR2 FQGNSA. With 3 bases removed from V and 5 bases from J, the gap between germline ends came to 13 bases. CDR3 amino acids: CASSFSRQGYGYTF. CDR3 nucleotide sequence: TGTGCCAGCAGCTTTAGTCGGCAGGGGTATGGCTACACCTTC.

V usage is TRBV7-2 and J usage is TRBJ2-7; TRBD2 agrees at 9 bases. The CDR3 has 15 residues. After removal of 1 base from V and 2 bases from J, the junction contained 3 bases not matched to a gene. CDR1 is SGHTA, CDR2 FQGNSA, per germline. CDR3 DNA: TGTGCCAGCAGCTTAGGACTAGCGGCTGCCTACGAGCAGTACTTC. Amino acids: CASSLGLAAAYEQYF.

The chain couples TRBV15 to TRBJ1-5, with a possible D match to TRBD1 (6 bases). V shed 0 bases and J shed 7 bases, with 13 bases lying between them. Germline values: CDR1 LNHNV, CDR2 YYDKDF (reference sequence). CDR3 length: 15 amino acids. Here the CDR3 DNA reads TGTGCCACCAGCAGAGATCCAGGGGCCGGGCAGCCCCAGCATTTT. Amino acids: CATSRDPGAGQPQHF.

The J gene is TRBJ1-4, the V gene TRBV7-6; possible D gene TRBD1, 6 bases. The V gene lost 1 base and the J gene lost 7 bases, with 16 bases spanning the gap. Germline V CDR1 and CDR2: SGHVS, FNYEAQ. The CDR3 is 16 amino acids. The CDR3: CASSLGSRRGGEKLFF. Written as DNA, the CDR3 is TGTGCCAGCAGCTTAGGAAGTCGGAGGGGGGGTGAAAAACTGTTTTTT.

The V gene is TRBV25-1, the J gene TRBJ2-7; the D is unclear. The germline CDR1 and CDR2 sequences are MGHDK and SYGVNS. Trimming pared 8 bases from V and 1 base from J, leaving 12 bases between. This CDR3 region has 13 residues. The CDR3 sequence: CASGVPGSYEQYF. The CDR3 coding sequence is TGTGCCAGCGGAGTTCCGGGTTCCTACGAGCAGTACTTC.

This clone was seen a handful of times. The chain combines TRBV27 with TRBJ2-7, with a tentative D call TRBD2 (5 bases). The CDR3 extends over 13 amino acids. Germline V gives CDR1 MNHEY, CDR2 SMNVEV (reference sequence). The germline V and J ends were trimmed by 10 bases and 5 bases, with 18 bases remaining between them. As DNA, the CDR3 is TGTGCCACCCAGCAAGAGGGCTCTGACGAGCAGTACTTC. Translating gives CATQQEGSDEQYF.

CDR3 sequence: CASSLATSGDTDTQYF. As DNA, the CDR3 is TGCGCCAGCAGCCTGGCGACTAGCGGAGACACAGATACGCAGTATTTT. This rearrangement joins TRBV5-1 to TRBJ2-3; TRBD2 matches 9 bases. The length of the CDR3 is 16 residues. With V trimmed by 4 bases and J by 2 bases, 8 bases remained unmatched. Germline values: CDR1 SGHRS, CDR2 YFSETQ. Complete variable domain (other parts from reference TRBV5-1 and TRBJ2-3): KAGVTQTPRYLIKTRGQQVTLSCSPISGHRSVSWYQQTPGQGLQFLFEYFSETQRNKGNFPGRFSGRQFSNSRSEMNVSTLELGDSALYLCASSLATSGDTDTQYFGPGTRLTVL.

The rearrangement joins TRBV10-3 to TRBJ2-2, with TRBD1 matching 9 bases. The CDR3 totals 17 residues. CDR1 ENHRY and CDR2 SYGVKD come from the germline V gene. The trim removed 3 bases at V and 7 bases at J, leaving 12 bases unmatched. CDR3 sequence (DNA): TGTGCCATCAGTGACCCCGGGGCTGGGACAGGGTTCGGGGAGCTGTTTTTT. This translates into CAISDPGAGTGFGELFF.

CDR3 region: CASSSRTGMETQYF. CDR3 bases: TGTGCCAGCAGCTCCCGGACAGGGATGGAGACCCAGTACTTC. V and J are TRBV5-4 and TRBJ2-5; 8 nucleotides agree with TRBD1. Losses at the gene ends were 3 bases for V and 5 bases for J; bases not matched to a gene: 6. The CDR3 has 14 residues. The germline gives CDR1 SGHNT, CDR2 YYREEE (reference sequence).

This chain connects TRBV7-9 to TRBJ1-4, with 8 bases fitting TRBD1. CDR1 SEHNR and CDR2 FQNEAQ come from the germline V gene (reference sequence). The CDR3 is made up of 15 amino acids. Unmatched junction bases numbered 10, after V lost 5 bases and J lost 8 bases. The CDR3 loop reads CASSPARGRGEKLFF. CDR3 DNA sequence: TGTGCCAGCAGCCCCGCCAGGGGGCGCGGGGAAAAACTGTTTTTT.

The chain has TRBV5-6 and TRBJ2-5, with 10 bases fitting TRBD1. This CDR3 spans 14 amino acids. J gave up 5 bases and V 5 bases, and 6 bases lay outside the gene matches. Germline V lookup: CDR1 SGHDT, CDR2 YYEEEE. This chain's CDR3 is CASRRTGGRETQYF. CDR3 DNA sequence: TGTGCCAGCAGAAGGACAGGGGGAAGGGAGACCCAGTACTTC. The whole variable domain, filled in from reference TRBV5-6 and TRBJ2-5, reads DAGVTQSPTHLIKTRGQQVTLRCSPKSGHDTVSWYQQALGQGPQFIFQYYEEEERQRGNFPDRFSGHQFPNYSSELNVNALLLGDSALYLCASRRTGGRETQYFGPGTRLLVL.

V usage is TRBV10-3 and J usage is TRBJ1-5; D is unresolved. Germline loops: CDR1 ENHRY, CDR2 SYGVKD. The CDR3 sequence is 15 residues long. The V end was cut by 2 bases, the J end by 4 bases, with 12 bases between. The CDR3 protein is CAISEVSDINQPQHF. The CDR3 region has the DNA TGTGCCATCAGTGAGGTCAGTGACATTAATCAGCCCCAGCATTTT.

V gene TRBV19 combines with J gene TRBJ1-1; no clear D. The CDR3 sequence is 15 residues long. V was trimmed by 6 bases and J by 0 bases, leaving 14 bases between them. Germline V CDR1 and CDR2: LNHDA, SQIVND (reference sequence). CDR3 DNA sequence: TGTGCCAGTAGGAACAGTTGGGTCATGAACACTGAAGCTTTCTTT. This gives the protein CASRNSWVMNTEAFF.

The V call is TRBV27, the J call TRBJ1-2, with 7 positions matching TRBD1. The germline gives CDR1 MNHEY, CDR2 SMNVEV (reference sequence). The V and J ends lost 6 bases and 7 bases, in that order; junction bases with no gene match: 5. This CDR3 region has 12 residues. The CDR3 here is CASRHRQGGYTF. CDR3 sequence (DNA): TGTGCCAGCAGACACCGACAGGGTGGCTACACCTTC.

CDR3 bases: TGTGCCAGCAAAACGGGGCAGGGGGGCCAGGGCTACACCTTC. Translation: CASKTGQGGQGYTF. The rearrangement links TRBV6-5 to TRBJ1-2, with 7 bases matching TRBD1. Germline assignment: CDR1 MNHEY and CDR2 SVGAGI. CDR3 size: 14 residues. The V and J ends lost 7 bases and 8 bases, in that order; junction bases with no gene match: 13.

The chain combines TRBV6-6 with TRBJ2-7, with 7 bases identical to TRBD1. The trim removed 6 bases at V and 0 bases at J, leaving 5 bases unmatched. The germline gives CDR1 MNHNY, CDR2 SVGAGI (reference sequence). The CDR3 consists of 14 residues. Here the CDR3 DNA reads TGTGCCAGCAGGAAGGGACAGCACTCCTACGAGCAGTACTTC. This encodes CASRKGQHSYEQYF.

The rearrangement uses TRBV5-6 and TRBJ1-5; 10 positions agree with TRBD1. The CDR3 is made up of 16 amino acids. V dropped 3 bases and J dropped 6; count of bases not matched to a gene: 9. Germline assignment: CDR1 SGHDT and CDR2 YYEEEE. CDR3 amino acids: CASSWRGTGERQPQHF. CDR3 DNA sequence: TGTGCCAGCAGCTGGCGGGGGACAGGGGAACGTCAGCCCCAGCATTTT.

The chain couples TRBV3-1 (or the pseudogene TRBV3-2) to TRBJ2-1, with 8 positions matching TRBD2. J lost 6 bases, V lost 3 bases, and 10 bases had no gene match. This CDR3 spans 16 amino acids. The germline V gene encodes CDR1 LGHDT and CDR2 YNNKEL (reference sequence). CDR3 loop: CASSHKPSGSLNEQFF. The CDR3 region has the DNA TGTGCCAGCAGCCACAAACCTAGCGGGTCGCTCAATGAGCAGTTCTTC.

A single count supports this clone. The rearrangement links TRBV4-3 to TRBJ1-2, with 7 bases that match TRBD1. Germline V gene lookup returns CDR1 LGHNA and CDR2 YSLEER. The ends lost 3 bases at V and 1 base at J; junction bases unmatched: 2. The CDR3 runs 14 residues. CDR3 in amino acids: CASSQTGSNYGYTF. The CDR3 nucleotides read TGCGCCAGCAGCCAGACAGGGAGTAACTATGGCTACACCTTC.

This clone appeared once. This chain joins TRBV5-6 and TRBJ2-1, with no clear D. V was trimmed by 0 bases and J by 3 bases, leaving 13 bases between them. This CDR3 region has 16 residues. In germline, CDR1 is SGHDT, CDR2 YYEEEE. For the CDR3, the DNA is TGTGCCAGCAGCTTGGGCGAAAGTAGCTTCTACAATGAGCAGTTCTTC. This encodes CASSLGESSFYNEQFF.

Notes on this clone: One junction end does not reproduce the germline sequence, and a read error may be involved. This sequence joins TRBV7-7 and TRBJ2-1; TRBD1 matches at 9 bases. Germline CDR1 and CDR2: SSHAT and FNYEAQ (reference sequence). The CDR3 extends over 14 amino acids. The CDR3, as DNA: TGTGCTAGCAGCCCGACCGGGACAGGGCTTGAGCAGTTCTTC. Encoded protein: CASSPTGTGLEQFF.

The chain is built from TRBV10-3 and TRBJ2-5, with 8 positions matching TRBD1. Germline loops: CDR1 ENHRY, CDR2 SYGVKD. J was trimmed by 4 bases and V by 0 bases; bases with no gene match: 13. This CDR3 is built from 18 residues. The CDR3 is CAISESTLTGGGIETQYF. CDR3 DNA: TGTGCCATCAGTGAGTCTACGCTAACAGGGGGTGGAATAGAGACCCAGTACTTC.